A selection of T cell receptor beta chains follows, all from one sample in a study of cytomegalovirus exposure and HLA in healthy donors. Produced via immunoSEQ multiplex PCR; TCRdb's table is partial and in-frame only. The data hold about 57,000 clones, with about 83% observed a single time. The sequencing sample was made of PBMCs. The receptor set was obtained from a man younger than 40 in good health and CMV-seronegative. CDR3s include the opening cysteine and the closing phenylalanine or tryptophan. Fields, in order: V gene, J gene, clone size, D gene, CDR3 DNA, CDR3 protein. A D gene is named only where the DNA matches it firmly. Part of the rows lack a size; the others show once, few, many or a class for expanded clones.

v_gene: TRBV7-9; j_gene: TRBJ2-2; abundance: NA; d_gene: TRBD2; CDR3nt: TGTGCCAGCAGTCTCTCGGGACTAGCGGGAGGGCCTGGAACCGGGGAGCTGTTTTTT; CDR3aa: CASSLSGLAGGPGTGELFF
v_gene: TRBV19; j_gene: TRBJ1-1; abundance: NA; d_gene: TRBD1; CDR3nt: TGTGCCAGTAGTATGGGACAGGTTAACACTGAAGCTTTCTTT; CDR3aa: CASSMGQVNTEAFF
v_gene: TRBV19; j_gene: TRBJ2-7; abundance: NA; d_gene: TRBD1; CDR3nt: TGTGCCAGTAAGACCTTGGGACAGGCGGACGAGCAGTACTTC; CDR3aa: CASKTLGQADEQYF
v_gene: TRBV21-1; j_gene: TRBJ2-5; abundance: NA; d_gene: NA; CDR3nt: TGTGCCAGCAGCACCCAGGACAGCCAAGAGACCCAGTACTTC; CDR3aa: CASSTQDSQETQYF
v_gene: TRBV21-1; j_gene: TRBJ2-2; abundance: NA; d_gene: NA; CDR3nt: TGTGCCAGCAGCCAAAGCCTACCGAACACCGGGGAGCTGTTTTTT; CDR3aa: CASSQSLPNTGELFF
v_gene: TRBV27; j_gene: TRBJ1-6; abundance: NA; d_gene: NA; CDR3nt: TGTGCCAGCAGTTGGAGGGGTCCCAATTCACCCCTCCACTTT; CDR3aa: CASSWRGPNSPLHF
v_gene: TRBV28; j_gene: TRBJ2-3; abundance: NA; d_gene: TRBD2; CDR3nt: TGTGCCAGCAGTTTATGGGTCGGAGCGGGAGACCACCCTAGCACAGATACGCAGTATTTT; CDR3aa: CASSLWVGAGDHPSTDTQYF
v_gene: TRBV4-3; j_gene: TRBJ2-2; abundance: NA; d_gene: NA; CDR3nt: TGCGCCAGCAGCCAAGGGTCTGGCCCCACCGGGGAGCTGTTTTTT; CDR3aa: CASSQGSGPTGELFF
v_gene: TRBV9; j_gene: TRBJ1-2; abundance: NA; d_gene: NA; CDR3nt: TGTGCCAGCAGCACTCCTCAGGGTTCGGGCTACACCTTC; CDR3aa: CASSTPQGSGYTF
v_gene: TRBV29-1; j_gene: TRBJ1-2; abundance: NA; d_gene: NA; CDR3nt: TGCAGCGTTGAGCAGGGTTTTCAAGCTAACTATGGCTACACCTTC; CDR3aa: CSVEQGFQANYGYTF
v_gene: TRBV5-4; j_gene: TRBJ2-2; abundance: NA; d_gene: NA; CDR3nt: TGTGCCAGCAGCCGGGGGAACACCGGGGAGCTGTTTTTT; CDR3aa: CASSRGNTGELFF
v_gene: TRBV9; j_gene: TRBJ2-5; abundance: NA; d_gene: NA; CDR3nt: TGTGCCAGCAGCACATCTACAGAGTACCAAGAGACCCAGTACTTC; CDR3aa: CASSTSTEYQETQYF
v_gene: TRBV4-1; j_gene: TRBJ2-2; abundance: NA; d_gene: NA; CDR3nt: TGCGCCAGCAGCCAAGTGGCCCCGAACACCGGGGAGCTGTTTTTT; CDR3aa: CASSQVAPNTGELFF
v_gene: TRBV15; j_gene: TRBJ2-7; abundance: NA; d_gene: TRBD2; CDR3nt: TGTGCCACCAGCAGAGAAAGGACTAGCGGGAGCTACGAGCAGTACTTC; CDR3aa: CATSRERTSGSYEQYF
v_gene: TRBV6-5; j_gene: TRBJ2-5; abundance: NA; d_gene: NA; CDR3nt: TGTGCCAGCAGTTACGGGGGGACCAGCCAAGAGACCCAGTACTTC; CDR3aa: CASSYGGTSQETQYF
v_gene: TRBV9; j_gene: TRBJ2-5; abundance: NA; d_gene: NA; CDR3nt: TGTGCCAGCAGCGTAACCGGTCAAGAGACCCAGTACTTC; CDR3aa: CASSVTGQETQYF
v_gene: TRBV7-8; j_gene: TRBJ2-1; abundance: NA; d_gene: NA; CDR3nt: TGTGCCAGCAGCTTAGCGCAGGGGATTGAGCAGTTCTTC; CDR3aa: CASSLAQGIEQFF
v_gene: TRBV5-5; j_gene: TRBJ2-3; abundance: NA; d_gene: TRBD1; CDR3nt: TGTGCCAGCAGCCGGGGACAGCGCACAGATACGCAGTATTTT; CDR3aa: CASSRGQRTDTQYF
v_gene: TRBV12-5; j_gene: TRBJ2-3; abundance: NA; d_gene: NA; CDR3nt: TGTGCTAGTGGTTCACAGGGATTGAGCACAGATACGCAGTATTTT; CDR3aa: CASGSQGLSTDTQYF
v_gene: TRBV2; j_gene: TRBJ2-5; abundance: NA; d_gene: NA; CDR3nt: TGTGCCAGCAGAGTGACAGTGATACAAGAGACCCAGTACTTC; CDR3aa: CASRVTVIQETQYF
v_gene: TRBV11-1; j_gene: TRBJ2-5; abundance: NA; d_gene: TRBD1; CDR3nt: TGTGCCAGCAACCGGGACAGGGTCCCGGAGACCCAGTACTTC; CDR3aa: CASNRDRVPETQYF
v_gene: TRBV6-5; j_gene: TRBJ1-2; abundance: NA; d_gene: NA; CDR3nt: TGTGCCAGCAGTCCCAACACCCGCTATGGCTACACCTTC; CDR3aa: CASSPNTRYGYTF
v_gene: TRBV6-5; j_gene: TRBJ2-1; abundance: NA; d_gene: TRBD2; CDR3nt: TGTGCCAGCAGTTACACAAGGACTAGCGGGAGCAGTGAGCAGTTCTTC; CDR3aa: CASSYTRTSGSSEQFF
v_gene: TRBV11-3; j_gene: TRBJ2-3; abundance: NA; d_gene: TRBD1; CDR3nt: TGTGCCAGCAGCCTCGGGACAGGAGTAATGGATACGCAGTATTTT; CDR3aa: CASSLGTGVMDTQYF
v_gene: TRBV5-5; j_gene: TRBJ2-5; abundance: NA; d_gene: NA; CDR3nt: TGTGCCAGCAGAGGTCGGGACATCCTGGGGCAAGAGACCCAGTACTTC; CDR3aa: CASRGRDILGQETQYF
v_gene: TRBV6-1; j_gene: TRBJ2-2; abundance: few; d_gene: NA; CDR3nt: TGTGCCAGCAGTGAAGCTATAAACACCGGGGAGCTGTTTTTT; CDR3aa: CASSEAINTGELFF
v_gene: TRBV10-3; j_gene: TRBJ2-1; abundance: NA; d_gene: NA; CDR3nt: TGTGCCATCACTGAGGGGCCCTACAATGAGCAGTTCTTC; CDR3aa: CAITEGPYNEQFF
v_gene: TRBV9; j_gene: TRBJ1-4; abundance: NA; d_gene: TRBD1; CDR3nt: TGTGCCAGCAGCCCCCGTCCGGGACAGGGGGCGGCTAATGAAAAACTGTTTTTT; CDR3aa: CASSPRPGQGAANEKLFF
v_gene: TRBV4-1; j_gene: TRBJ2-5; abundance: NA; d_gene: TRBD2; CDR3nt: TGCGCCAGCAGCCGGGGAGGGAGGGAGACCCAGTACTTC; CDR3aa: CASSRGGRETQYF
v_gene: TRBV7-9; j_gene: TRBJ2-7; abundance: once; d_gene: TRBD1; CDR3nt: TGTGCCAGCAGCTTTGGGACAGCTCTCGTGGAGCAGTACTTC; CDR3aa: CASSFGTALVEQYF
v_gene: TRBV19; j_gene: TRBJ1-2; abundance: NA; d_gene: NA; CDR3nt: TGTGCCAGTAAGTCGACGAGGCAGGGTGAGGACTATGGCTACACCTTC; CDR3aa: CASKSTRQGEDYGYTF
v_gene: TRBV6-1; j_gene: TRBJ2-7; abundance: NA; d_gene: NA; CDR3nt: TGTGCCACTAACGTTTACGAGCAGTACTTC; CDR3aa: CATNVYEQYF
v_gene: TRBV5-5; j_gene: TRBJ2-3; abundance: NA; d_gene: TRBD1; CDR3nt: TGTGCCAGCAGCTTGGGGGACAGGGGAAGCACAGATACGCAGTATTTT; CDR3aa: CASSLGDRGSTDTQYF
v_gene: TRBV16; j_gene: TRBJ1-1; abundance: NA; d_gene: NA; CDR3nt: TGTGCCAGCAGCCACGACAGGATGAACACTGAAGCTTTCTTT; CDR3aa: CASSHDRMNTEAFF
v_gene: TRBV25-1; j_gene: TRBJ2-2; abundance: NA; d_gene: TRBD1; CDR3nt: TGTGCCAGCAGTGCCCGGACAGGCGGTACCGGGGAGCTGTTTTTT; CDR3aa: CASSARTGGTGELFF
v_gene: TRBV2; j_gene: TRBJ2-1; abundance: NA; d_gene: TRBD2; CDR3nt: TGTGCCAGCAGTGTGACTAGCGGGAGGGATGAGCAGTTCTTC; CDR3aa: CASSVTSGRDEQFF
v_gene: TRBV12-5; j_gene: TRBJ2-3; abundance: NA; d_gene: NA; CDR3nt: TGTGCTAGCGGAGCCGGGGTTCCCACAGATACGCAGTATTTT; CDR3aa: CASGAGVPTDTQYF
v_gene: TRBV7-2; j_gene: TRBJ2-2; abundance: NA; d_gene: TRBD1; CDR3nt: TGTGCCAGCAGCCCCCGGACAGGGGTAGGCGGGGAGCTGTTTTTT; CDR3aa: CASSPRTGVGGELFF
v_gene: TRBV6-1; j_gene: TRBJ2-1; abundance: few; d_gene: TRBD2; CDR3nt: TGTGCCATCAAGCGGGGGGGCGAGAAACATGAGCAGTTCTTC; CDR3aa: CAIKRGGEKHEQFF
v_gene: TRBV5-8; j_gene: TRBJ2-7; abundance: NA; d_gene: TRBD2; CDR3nt: TGTGCCAGCGCCCGGGTCCTAGCGGGGGGGCGGTGCGAGCAGTACTTC; CDR3aa: CASARVLAGGRCEQYF
v_gene: TRBV6-7; j_gene: TRBJ1-3; abundance: NA; d_gene: NA; CDR3nt: TGTGCCAGCAGTTACTTCACGGCCTCAGGCGATCCAGGAAACACCATATATTTT; CDR3aa: CASSYFTASGDPGNTIYF
v_gene: TRBV9; j_gene: TRBJ2-2; abundance: NA; d_gene: TRBD1; CDR3nt: TGTGCCAGCAGCGTAGGAGTAGGGCAGGGGGCCACCGGGGAGCTGTTTTTT; CDR3aa: CASSVGVGQGATGELFF
v_gene: TRBV7-2; j_gene: TRBJ2-2; abundance: NA; d_gene: TRBD2; CDR3nt: TGTGCCAGCAGCCCCCGACTAGCGGGGGGGCCCGCCGGGGAGCTGTTTTTT; CDR3aa: CASSPRLAGGPAGELFF
v_gene: TRBV6-5; j_gene: TRBJ2-1; abundance: NA; d_gene: NA; CDR3nt: TGTGCCAGCAGTTACATCGCGGGACTCCACAATGAGCAGTTCTTC; CDR3aa: CASSYIAGLHNEQFF
v_gene: TRBV11-2; j_gene: TRBJ2-7; abundance: NA; d_gene: NA; CDR3nt: TGTGCCAGCAGTTTGGCGGGCGGATACTACGAGCAGTACTTC; CDR3aa: CASSLAGGYYEQYF